These 20 T cell receptor beta chains originate from one sample sequenced in a study of naive and memory T cell subsets. Amplification of ligated cDNA took four PCR rounds with SP2 and nested alpha and beta constant primers. From the UMI-ligation and nested PCR reads, TCRdb called clonotypes with MiXCR, one entry per CDR3 protein. The data hold 37,000 or so distinct CDR3 sequences, with approximately 10% observed a single time. Treatment given: skin biopsy from PPD injection site in Mantoux-positive individual. An oligonucleotide containing a UMI was ligated to the 3' end of TCR cDNA. Sample: skin, taken from a tuberculin skin test site. These receptors were taken from an adult in good health.

This clonotype showed up just a few times. V is TRBV6-1 and J is TRBJ1-1; D might be TRBD1 (5 bases). Germline loops: CDR1 MNHNS, CDR2 SASEGT. The CDR3 has 10 residues. Deletions cut 5 bases from V and 11 bases from J, with 9 bases between. DNA for the CDR3: TGTGCCAGCAGTTCCAGGGTGGCTTTCTTT. It translates to CASSSRVAFF.

The chain couples TRBV6-5 to TRBJ1-1; the match to TRBD1 covers 7 bases. J lost 2 bases, V lost 6 bases, and 9 bases had no gene match. The CDR3 runs 15 residues. Per the germline V gene, CDR1 is MNHEY and CDR2 is SVGAGI. CDR3 nucleotide sequence: TGTGCCAGCAGCCCAGAGACAGGGCCTAACACTGAAGCTTTCTTT. Translated, it gives CASSPETGPNTEAFF.

This clonotype was detected ten times or more. This chain connects TRBV18 to TRBJ2-2; D not certain. The CDR3 is made up of 13 amino acids. The germline V gene has CDR1 KGHSH and CDR2 LQKENI. With 1 base removed from V and 1 base from J, the gap between germline ends came to 1 base. CDR3 sequence (DNA): TGTGCCAGCTCACCACGGAACACCGGGGAGCTGTTTTTT. This sequence encodes CASSPRNTGELFF.

This clonotype came up a few times. The chain joins TRBV29-1 to TRBJ2-3; 10 positions agree with TRBD2. CDR3 length: 14 amino acids. The ends lost 6 bases at V and 3 bases at J; junction bases unmatched: 6. Germline CDR1 is SQVTM and CDR2 is ANQGSEA. CDR3 in DNA: TGCAGCGTCCGTAGCGGGAGGTCTACAGATACGCAGTATTTT. This gives the protein CSVRSGRSTDTQYF.

By share, this clonotype ranks as medium-sized. The V and J genes are TRBV7-2 and TRBJ2-1, with D unresolved. The CDR3 has 15 amino acids. Germline V gives CDR1 SGHTA, CDR2 FQGNSA. V was shortened by 5 bases and J by 2 bases, with 13 bases between the two germline ends. In DNA, the CDR3 is TGTGCCAGCAGCACTGACAAGGGCCCCTACAATGAGCAGTTCTTC. It codes for CASSTDKGPYNEQFF.

V is TRBV9 and J is TRBJ2-3, with 10 bases lining up with TRBD2. Germline CDR1 reads SGDLS; CDR2 reads YYNGEE. J was trimmed by 4 bases and V by 1 base; bases with no gene match: 6. This CDR3 comprises 16 residues. Written as DNA, the CDR3 is TGTGCCAGCAGCGTAAAAGGACTAGCGGTCGCAGATACGCAGTATTTT. Translating gives CASSVKGLAVADTQYF.

This clonotype has at least ten counts. The rearrangement links TRBV9 to TRBJ2-1; TRBD2 is a possible D gene (6 bases). This CDR3 has 14 amino acids. Trimming shortened V by 0 bases and J by 6 bases, and 10 bases separated the two germline ends. Per germline, CDR1 SGDLS and CDR2 YYNGEE. The CDR3 loop reads CASSVVGGSNEQFF. The CDR3 nucleotides read TGTGCCAGCAGCGTAGTGGGGGGAAGCAATGAGCAGTTCTTC.

This clonotype has just a few counts. The chain combines TRBV6-6 with TRBJ1-2, with D unclear. The CDR3 length is 15 residues. Germline lookup yields CDR1 MNHNY and CDR2 SVGAGI (reference sequence). The V gene lost 0 bases and the J gene lost 1 base, with 9 bases spanning the gap. Written as DNA, the CDR3 is TGTGCCAGCAGTTACTCCTGGACCGATAACTATGGCTACACCTTC. Its translation: CASSYSWTDNYGYTF.

This clonotype came up many times. The junction and the germline gene differ at one end; a read error may be behind it. The V and J genes are TRBV7-7 and TRBJ2-3; 9 positions match TRBD2. Germline V gives CDR1 SSHAT, CDR2 FNYEAQ (reference sequence). The length of the CDR3 is 15 residues. The CDR3 here is CASSPLAGSTDTQYF. CDR3 nucleotide sequence: TGTGCTAGCAGCCCTCTAGCGGGAAGCACAGATACGCAGTATTTT.

By sample fraction, this clonotype is medium-sized. The chain recombines TRBV29-1 with TRBJ2-1, with TRBD2 as a possible D gene (5 bases). Per germline, CDR1 SQVTM and CDR2 ANQGSEA. The germline V and J ends were trimmed by 3 bases and 1 base, with 16 bases remaining between them. This CDR3 is built from 16 residues. DNA of the CDR3: TGCAGCGTTGACGGTCTCGGGGTGAGGTCCTACAATGAGCAGTTCTTC. It specifies CSVDGLGVRSYNEQFF.

This clonotype was counted only a few times. The chain carries TRBV6-5 and TRBJ2-7; either TRBD1 or TRBD2 may fit D (6 bases each). V lost 9 bases and J lost 2, with 14 bases in between. The CDR3 is 13 residues long. CDR1 is MNHEY and CDR2 is SVGAGI in the germline V gene. The CDR3 sequence is CASGRGGPYEQYF. As DNA, the CDR3 is TGTGCCAGTGGGCGTGGGGGGCCCTACGAGCAGTACTTC.

This clonotype was recorded many times. The rearrangement links TRBV30 to TRBJ2-1; D might be TRBD1 or TRBD2, each matching 5 bases. The CDR3 extends over 11 amino acids. Trimming took off 4 bases at V and 10 bases at J, with 11 bases between the two ends. Germline CDR1 and CDR2: GTSNPN and SVGIG (reference sequence). CDR3 nucleotide sequence: TGTGCCTGGACCCTTGGGACCGAGCAGTTCTTC. Translated: CAWTLGTEQFF.

This clonotype was seen more than once but under ten times. V gene TRBV28 combines with J gene TRBJ1-4; a weak D match, TRBD1 (5 bases). The V and J ends lost 4 bases and 6 bases respectively, with 21 bases between them. Germline V gene data show CDR1 as MDHEN and CDR2 as SYDVKM. The CDR3 covers 17 residues. The CDR3 DNA sequence: TGTGCCAGCAGTTCCCCCAATGCCGGGACGGAGTATGAAAAACTGTTTTTT. Protein sequence: CASSSPNAGTEYEKLFF.

This clonotype was observed a few times. The CDR3 region is CASSLSRGNTEAFF. The CDR3 nucleotides are TGTGCCAGCAGTTTAAGCAGGGGGAACACTGAAGCTTTCTTT. The chain couples TRBV28 to TRBJ1-1, with TRBD1 as a possible D gene (6 bases). This CDR3 region has 14 residues. Looked up from germline, CDR1 is MDHEN and CDR2 is SYDVKM. The V gene lost 2 bases and the J gene lost 1 base, with 8 bases spanning the gap.

This clonotype was detected a few times. V and J are TRBV29-1 and TRBJ2-3; no definite D call. Germline lookup yields CDR1 SQVTM and CDR2 ANQGSEA. The ends were cut back, 3 bases at V and 4 bases at J, with 8 bases in the middle. This CDR3 region has 12 residues. The CDR3 loop is CSVEFAPDTQYF. The CDR3 coding sequence is TGCAGCGTTGAGTTTGCCCCAGATACGCAGTATTTT.

The chain recombines TRBV6-6 with TRBJ2-1; the match to TRBD1 covers 7 bases. The CDR3 loop spans 19 amino acids. V lost 6 bases, J lost 0 bases, and 17 bases stayed unmatched. CDR1 MNHNY and CDR2 SVGAGI come from the germline V gene (reference sequence). CDR3: CASRPGTAASFSSYNEQFF. The CDR3 nucleotides are TGTGCCAGCAGGCCCGGGACAGCGGCTTCTTTTAGCTCCTACAATGAGCAGTTCTTC.

This clonotype was counted only a few times. The gene calls are TRBV6-5 and TRBJ1-4, with 9 bases lining up with TRBD1. Per germline, CDR1 MNHEY and CDR2 SVGAGI. The CDR3 runs 15 residues. V was clipped by 7 bases and J by 8 bases; unmatched bases: 11. In DNA, the CDR3 is TGTGCCAGCAAAAGACGGACAGGGGCGTGGGAAAAACTGTTTTTT. It codes for CASKRRTGAWEKLFF.

The chain employs TRBV27 and TRBJ2-1; 10 bases match TRBD1. J gave up 1 base and V 7 bases, and 13 bases lay outside the gene matches. Looked up from germline, CDR1 is MNHEY and CDR2 is SMNVEV (reference sequence). The CDR3 runs 18 residues. CDR3 DNA: TGTGCCAGCAACCTACTAAAACCGGGACAGGGGTCCTACAATGAGCAGTTCTTC. It codes for CASNLLKPGQGSYNEQFF.

The chain combines TRBV14 with TRBJ1-6, with TRBD1 as a possible D gene (5 bases). The CDR3 runs 14 residues. V gave up 3 bases and J gave up 7 bases, with 10 bases separating them. Germline assignment: CDR1 SGHDN and CDR2 FVKESK. This chain's CDR3 is CASSQGRQNSPLHF. In DNA, the CDR3 is TGTGCCAGCAGCCAGGGGAGACAGAATTCACCCCTCCACTTT.

The chain carries TRBV6-5 and TRBJ2-7; weak D call: TRBD1 (6 bases). Germline values: CDR1 MNHEY, CDR2 SVGAGI. The CDR3 is 14 residues long. Trimming shortened V by 7 bases and J by 1 base, and 14 bases separated the two germline ends. The DNA of the CDR3 is TGTGCCAGCAAACTGACAGGCGATTCCTACGAGCAGTACTTC. Translated, it gives CASKLTGDSYEQYF.